This entry concerns a single TCR beta chain. Its antigen is still unknown. Base qualities are missing; no much larger clone stands one base away. Genomic DNA was isolated using the Qiagen DNeasy kit from unsorted PBMCs as well as from negatively selected CD4+ and CD8+ fractions. Amplification of TCR beta CDR3 regions was done by immunoSEQ multiplex PCR with primers that anneal to V and J segments. A synthetic immune receptor repertoire was used to minimize amplification bias, and remaining bias was computationally removed after sequencing. The published analysis was carried out like this. Repertoire diversity was quantified as the Shannon entropy index using custom Python scripts. The unsorted, CD4+ and CD8+ repertoires were each analyzed separately, with the exception of combined analyses, where CD4+ and CD8+ sequences were merged in silico. Clonal expansion was defined as a frequency increase of at least 2-fold after treatment compared with C1D1, and clones undetected at baseline were assigned a pseudocount of 0.5. Singleton clones were defined as clones with 0 or 1 copy at C1D1, and non-singleton clones were defined as clones with 2 or more copies. Clones expanded in unsorted samples were annotated as CD4+, CD8+ or unknown by matching protein sequences in sorted samples from the same patient. Diversity changes from C1D1 to C4D1 were tested in paired samples using Wilcoxon tests. TCRdb carries this immuneACCESS record with in-frame sequences only. Its versions omit some clonotypes, under half of them owing to an unresolved V gene in the studies checked, with the rest unexplained. The V and J calls and clone size come from that table; D and trimming were worked out from the DNA. Across this sample there are fewer than 25,000 clones, with 70% to 85% seen only once. The ten biggest clones cover approximately 44% of the sample.

These data originate in a study of PD-1 blockade in classical Hodgkin lymphoma (TCRdb year 2020). Regarding the research as a whole: Nivolumab dosing was 3 mg/kg intravenously every 2 weeks, continuing until either disease progression or unacceptable toxicity. The study used TCR beta sequencing and CyTOF to define a peripheral blood immune signature of response to PD-1 blockade in classical Hodgkin lymphoma.

The paper's findings and limits, for the study overall: By C4D1, a significant rise was seen in CD4+ TCR diversity but not in CD8+ TCR diversity (p=0.0027 vs p=0.16), and the rise was most apparent among complete responders (p=0.02). The study was limited to a single clinical trial cohort, and causes of repertoire differences, possibly disease activity or prior therapy, remained undefined. Lower diversity was seen in patients whose nivolumab began less than 1 year after ASCT, and these patients were left out of later analyses so that immune reconstitution would not confound the results. Baseline TCR diversity was reported to be lower in newly diagnosed patients than in healthy donors, and even lower in relapsed/refractory patients. Baseline diversity similar to that of newly diagnosed patients was observed in trial patients achieving complete response, whereas significantly lower diversity was observed in partial responders and progressors.

Including cysteine and phenylalanine, the CDR3 has 16 amino acids. Only the CDR3 DNA stays, 48 bases, in frame from base 1. CDR1 SNHLY and CDR2 FYNNEI were looked up in the germline V gene. V lost 3 bases and J lost 4 bases, and the count of bases not matched to a germline gene is 7. The label giving this sample's time point can be read as: cycle 2 day 1 (C2D1) of nivolumab. Every trial patient had relapsed following autologous stem cell transplantation, and prior brentuximab vedotin exposure was what differed among cohorts A, B and C. A total of under 70 patients with relapsed/refractory classical Hodgkin lymphoma made up the trial cohort, and each patient's best overall response was complete response, partial response or progressive disease. In the multi-cohort phase II CheckMate 205 trial, trial patients received single-agent nivolumab. An independent review committee assessed best overall response by applying the 2007 International Working Group response criteria. Trial PBMCs were collected immediately before nivolumab initiation (C1D1) and during therapy at cycle 2 day 1 and cycle 4 day 1. Peripheral blood was collected in 8 mL Vacutainer Cell Preparation Tubes, from which PBMCs were isolated by centrifugation and then cryopreserved.

The sequence joins TRBV2 to TRBJ1-5, with 9 bases matching TRBD1. Sequenced material: peripheral blood mononuclear cells (PBMCs), taken before the second cycle of nivolumab. This clonotype was sampled from a human donor with classical Hodgkin lymphoma. CDR3 sequence: CASSEQVGTGNQPQHF. The nucleotide sequence is given as TGTGCCAGCAGTGAGCAGGTTGGGACAGGGAATCAGCCCCAGCATTTT.